The present TCR beta chain was sequenced within a study of cytomegalovirus exposure and HLA in healthy donors. This clone was counted between two and nine times. Its antigen remains unknown. This CDR3 is built from 13 residues. With 0 bases removed from V and 3 bases from J, the gap between germline ends came to 8 bases. Germline-derived CDR1 and CDR2 are SQVTM and ANQGSEA. Points from the study as a whole: Accurate prediction of most subjects' HLA-A and HLA-B alleles from TCR beta sequences was reported. 15,000 to 20,000 TCR beta sequences were associated with HLA alleles at 0.05 false discovery rate in a later analysis. In vitro work confirmed that a few CMV-associated chains recognize CMV antigens.

Donors consisted of healthy bone marrow donors. 13 Jbeta primers and 60 Vbeta primers were used for the PCR. The method was immunoSEQ multiplex PCR; TCRdb's version includes in-frame clones alone and lacks a portion of them. The top ten hold about 1% of the sample, which has under 150,000 clones, approximately 79% seen once. The receptor comes from a man younger than 30 in good health and CMV-seronegative. The source material was PBMCs. The V call is TRBV29-1, the J call TRBJ1-1; a weak D match, TRBD1 (5 bases). CDR3 nucleotides: TGCAGCGTTGAAGATGGGGCACACACTGAAGCTTTCTTT. This gives the protein CSVEDGAHTEAFF. Supplemented by reference TRBV29-1 and TRBJ1-1, the full variable domain reads SAVISQKPSRDICQRGTSLTIQCQVDSQVTMMFWYRQQPGQSLTLIATANQGSEATYESGFVIDKFPISRPNLTFSTLTVSNMSPEDSSIYLCSVEDGAHTEAFFGQGTRLTVV.